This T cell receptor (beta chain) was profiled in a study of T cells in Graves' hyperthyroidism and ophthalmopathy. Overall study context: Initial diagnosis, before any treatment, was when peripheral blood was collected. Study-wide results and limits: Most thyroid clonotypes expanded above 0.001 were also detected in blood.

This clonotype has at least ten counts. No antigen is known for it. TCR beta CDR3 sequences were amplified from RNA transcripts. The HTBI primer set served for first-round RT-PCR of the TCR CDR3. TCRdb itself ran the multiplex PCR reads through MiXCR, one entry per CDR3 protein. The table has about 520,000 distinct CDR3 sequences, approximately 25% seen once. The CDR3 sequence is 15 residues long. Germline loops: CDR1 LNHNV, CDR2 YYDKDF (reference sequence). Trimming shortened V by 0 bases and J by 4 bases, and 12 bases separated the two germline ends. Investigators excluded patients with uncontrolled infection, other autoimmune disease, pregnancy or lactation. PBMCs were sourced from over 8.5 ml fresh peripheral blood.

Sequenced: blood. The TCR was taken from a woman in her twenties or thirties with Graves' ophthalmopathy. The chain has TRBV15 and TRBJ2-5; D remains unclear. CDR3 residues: CATSRETNFGETQYF. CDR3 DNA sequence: TGTGCCACCAGCAGAGAAACCAACTTTGGAGAGACCCAGTACTTC.